This T cell receptor (beta chain) was captured in a study of lymphopenia after photon versus proton radiotherapy. General study findings and limits: Proton therapy kept repertoires fairly stable, unlike photons, which gained effector/memory cells. Oligoclonal CD8+ Temra expansion after nadir drove photon patients' diversity drop.

Clones were sequenced by immunoSEQ multiplex PCR, and TCRdb holds only the in-frame ones, with some missing. This table holds approximately 16,000 clones, just over 85% found once. To note about this clone: What it recognizes is unknown.

V was clipped by 0 bases and J by 8 bases, with 7 bases between them. The germline gives CDR1 WSHSY, CDR2 SAAADI. The CDR3 runs 12 residues. This specimen consisted of peripheral blood, obtained from a patient treated with proton-based radiotherapy. The source of this sequence is a man in his 70s with pancreatic cancer. The chain links TRBV10-2 to TRBJ1-1; D unresolved. The CDR3 protein is CASSESLREAFF. CDR3 nucleotides: TGCGCCAGCAGTGAGTCACTGAGGGAAGCTTTCTTT.